These T cell receptor beta chains were read from a single sample in a study of shared clonotypes between healthy human individuals. This table comes from immunoSEQ multiplex PCR, and its TCRdb copy is limited to in-frame clones, with some not included. The data show more than 1,200,000 clones, approximately 98.5% seen once. Material for sequencing was naive CD4+ T cells sorted from blood. The receptor source for this set is a man aged 25-45 years in good health. Both conserved end residues are part of each CDR3. Fields, in order: V gene, CDR3 length, J gene, D gene, clone size, CDR3 DNA, CDR3 protein. D genes are given only for firm matches. Clone size, where shown, is once, few, many, or a class for clones that have expanded.

V gene: TRBV5-1; CDR3 length: 14; J gene: TRBJ2-3; D gene: .; clone size: .; CDR3 DNA: TGCGCCAGCAGCCGATCGACTACCACAGATACGCAGTATTTT; CDR3 protein: CASSRSTTTDTQYF
V gene: TRBV5-1; CDR3 length: 13; J gene: TRBJ1-1; D gene: .; clone size: .; CDR3 DNA: TGCGCCAGCAGCTGGGACACGAACACTGAAGCTTTCTTT; CDR3 protein: CASSWDTNTEAFF
V gene: TRBV6-6; CDR3 length: 15; J gene: TRBJ2-3; D gene: .; clone size: .; CDR3 DNA: TGTGCCAGCAGTTACGGGGGAATTAGCACAGATACGCAGTATTTT; CDR3 protein: CASSYGGISTDTQYF
V gene: TRBV29-1; CDR3 length: 10; J gene: TRBJ2-1; D gene: .; clone size: .; CDR3 DNA: TGCAGCGTGATTCCGCCCGAGCAGTTCTTC; CDR3 protein: CSVIPPEQFF
V gene: TRBV9; CDR3 length: 14; J gene: TRBJ2-7; D gene: TRBD1; clone size: .; CDR3 DNA: TGTGCCAGCAGCGTAGTAGGGGGCGTTTCCGAGCAGTACTTC; CDR3 protein: CASSVVGGVSEQYF
V gene: TRBV15; CDR3 length: 21; J gene: TRBJ2-1; D gene: TRBD2; clone size: .; CDR3 DNA: TGTGCCACCAGCAGAGATATGGGGACTAGCGGGAGGCCGAGCTCCTACAATGAGCAGTTCTTC; CDR3 protein: CATSRDMGTSGRPSSYNEQFF
V gene: TRBV27; CDR3 length: 17; J gene: TRBJ2-1; D gene: TRBD2; clone size: once; CDR3 DNA: TGTGCCAGCAGACAGTCCTACCGGACTAGCACATACAATGAGCAGTTCTTC; CDR3 protein: CASRQSYRTSTYNEQFF
V gene: TRBV6-5; CDR3 length: 13; J gene: TRBJ2-3; D gene: TRBD1; clone size: .; CDR3 DNA: TGTGCCAGCGGGTTGGGACAGGGGGATACGCAGTATTTT; CDR3 protein: CASGLGQGDTQYF
V gene: TRBV28; CDR3 length: 12; J gene: TRBJ2-7; D gene: .; clone size: .; CDR3 DNA: TGTGCCAGCAGCCAGAGCTCCTACGAGCAGTACTTC; CDR3 protein: CASSQSSYEQYF
V gene: TRBV27; CDR3 length: 14; J gene: TRBJ2-1; D gene: .; clone size: .; CDR3 DNA: TGTGCCAGCAGTAAGAGTCAAGGACGCAATGAGCAGTTCTTC; CDR3 protein: CASSKSQGRNEQFF
V gene: TRBV5-1; CDR3 length: 13; J gene: TRBJ1-3; D gene: .; clone size: .; CDR3 DNA: TGCGCCAGCAGCACCGGTGGGGGAAACACCATATATTTT; CDR3 protein: CASSTGGGNTIYF
V gene: TRBV4-2; CDR3 length: 17; J gene: TRBJ2-7; D gene: TRBD2; clone size: .; CDR3 DNA: TGTGCCAGCAGCCAAGATCTAGGGCTAGCGGGTCCCTACGAGCAGTACTTC; CDR3 protein: CASSQDLGLAGPYEQYF
V gene: TRBV4-3; CDR3 length: 15; J gene: TRBJ1-2; D gene: TRBD1; clone size: .; CDR3 DNA: TGCGCCAGCAGCCAAGTAACAGGGGGGTTATATGGCTACACCTTC; CDR3 protein: CASSQVTGGLYGYTF
V gene: TRBV5-1; CDR3 length: 14; J gene: TRBJ2-5; D gene: .; clone size: .; CDR3 DNA: TGCGCCAGCAGCTTTGGGGGCCAAGGGGAGACCCAGTACTTC; CDR3 protein: CASSFGGQGETQYF
V gene: TRBV29-1; CDR3 length: 15; J gene: TRBJ2-5; D gene: TRBD1; clone size: .; CDR3 DNA: TGCAGCGTTGTTGGGCAGACAGGGCGGCAAGAGACCCAGTACTTC; CDR3 protein: CSVVGQTGRQETQYF
V gene: TRBV6-1; CDR3 length: 13; J gene: TRBJ2-7; D gene: .; clone size: .; CDR3 DNA: TGTGCCAGCAGTCTGAGGTGGGGCAACGAGCAGTACTTC; CDR3 protein: CASSLRWGNEQYF
V gene: TRBV7-9; CDR3 length: 14; J gene: TRBJ1-4; D gene: TRBD1; clone size: once; CDR3 DNA: TGTGCCAGCAGCCCCTTGGACAGGCGTGAAAAACTGTTTTTT; CDR3 protein: CASSPLDRREKLFF
V gene: TRBV5-1; CDR3 length: 16; J gene: TRBJ1-1; D gene: .; clone size: .; CDR3 DNA: TGCGCCAGCAGCTTGGTAGCCGCGGGAGGCGGCACTGAAGCTTTCTTT; CDR3 protein: CASSLVAAGGGTEAFF
V gene: TRBV5-1; CDR3 length: 14; J gene: TRBJ2-1; D gene: .; clone size: .; CDR3 DNA: TGCGCCAGCAGTACCGGGAGAGGGGATGCTGAGCAGTTCTTC; CDR3 protein: CASSTGRGDAEQFF
V gene: TRBV5-4; CDR3 length: 17; J gene: TRBJ2-7; D gene: TRBD2; clone size: .; CDR3 DNA: TGTGCCAGCAGCTTGGGTTCCCTAACTAGCGGGACGGATGAGCAGTACTTC; CDR3 protein: CASSLGSLTSGTDEQYF
V gene: TRBV14; CDR3 length: 19; J gene: TRBJ2-1; D gene: TRBD2; clone size: .; CDR3 DNA: TGTGCCAGCAGCGGTTACGTTAGCGGGAGAGGAACTACCTACAATGAGCAGTTCTTC; CDR3 protein: CASSGYVSGRGTTYNEQFF
V gene: TRBV18; CDR3 length: 18; J gene: TRBJ1-3; D gene: TRBD1; clone size: .; CDR3 DNA: TGTGCCAGCTCAGCTCCGAACAGGGGTTGGGGCTCTGGAAACACCATATATTTT; CDR3 protein: CASSAPNRGWGSGNTIYF
V gene: TRBV11-2; CDR3 length: 16; J gene: TRBJ2-1; D gene: .; clone size: .; CDR3 DNA: TGTGCCAGCAGCTTAGTCTGGCGGAGCTCCTACAATGAGCAGTTCTTC; CDR3 protein: CASSLVWRSSYNEQFF
V gene: TRBV4-3; CDR3 length: 16; J gene: TRBJ2-5; D gene: .; clone size: .; CDR3 DNA: TGCGCCAGCAGCCAGGCCTCGGGATCGTACCAAGAGACCCAGTACTTC; CDR3 protein: CASSQASGSYQETQYF
V gene: TRBV18; CDR3 length: 14; J gene: TRBJ2-6; D gene: .; clone size: .; CDR3 DNA: TGTGCCAGCTCACCGCCCGGACAGTACAACGTCCTGACTTTC; CDR3 protein: CASSPPGQYNVLTF
V gene: TRBV6-6; CDR3 length: 14; J gene: TRBJ1-1; D gene: TRBD1; clone size: once; CDR3 DNA: TGTGCCAGCATCGACAGGGGCTCGAGGGAAGAAGCTTTCTTT; CDR3 protein: CASIDRGSREEAFF
V gene: TRBV28; CDR3 length: 18; J gene: TRBJ2-7; D gene: TRBD1; clone size: .; CDR3 DNA: TGTGCCAGCAGTTTATGGGGGGTGCGGGACAGGGAGCCCAGAGAGCAGTACTTC; CDR3 protein: CASSLWGVRDREPREQYF
V gene: TRBV9; CDR3 length: 16; J gene: TRBJ2-5; D gene: .; clone size: .; CDR3 DNA: TGTGCCAGCAGCGGAGGTTCAGGGGTTTCCCAAGAGACCCAGTACTTC; CDR3 protein: CASSGGSGVSQETQYF
V gene: TRBV9; CDR3 length: 15; J gene: TRBJ2-7; D gene: .; clone size: .; CDR3 DNA: TGTGCCAGCAGCGTAGAACCGGGACTCCTCTACGAGCAGTACTTC; CDR3 protein: CASSVEPGLLYEQYF
V gene: TRBV7-9; CDR3 length: 14; J gene: TRBJ1-2; D gene: .; clone size: .; CDR3 DNA: TGTGCCAGCAGCCCCAACCTCCAGGACAGCGGCTACACCTTC; CDR3 protein: CASSPNLQDSGYTF
V gene: TRBV29-1; CDR3 length: 14; J gene: TRBJ2-7; D gene: TRBD1; clone size: .; CDR3 DNA: TGCAGCGCCCTCAGGGGGCCCACCTCCTACGAGCAGTACTTC; CDR3 protein: CSALRGPTSYEQYF
V gene: TRBV5-4; CDR3 length: 13; J gene: TRBJ2-3; D gene: .; clone size: .; CDR3 DNA: TGTGCCAGCAGCTTCAGGGGCACAGATACGCAGTATTTT; CDR3 protein: CASSFRGTDTQYF
V gene: TRBV14; CDR3 length: 11; J gene: TRBJ2-7; D gene: .; clone size: .; CDR3 DNA: TGTGCCAGCAGCCTCGGCTACGAGCAGTACTTC; CDR3 protein: CASSLGYEQYF
V gene: TRBV6-1; CDR3 length: 19; J gene: TRBJ1-5; D gene: TRBD1; clone size: .; CDR3 DNA: TGTGCCAGCAGTGCGACGTTCGGGACAGGGAGTATTGGCAATCAGCCCCAGCATTTT; CDR3 protein: CASSATFGTGSIGNQPQHF
V gene: TRBV18; CDR3 length: 14; J gene: TRBJ2-5; D gene: .; clone size: .; CDR3 DNA: TGTGCCAGCTCACGCCGCGGCATCCAAGAGACCCAGTACTTC; CDR3 protein: CASSRRGIQETQYF
V gene: TRBV6-5; CDR3 length: 13; J gene: TRBJ1-3; D gene: .; clone size: .; CDR3 DNA: TGTGCCAGCAGTGAGGCCAGCGGAAACACCATATATTTT; CDR3 protein: CASSEASGNTIYF
V gene: TRBV15; CDR3 length: 14; J gene: TRBJ1-1; D gene: .; clone size: .; CDR3 DNA: TGTGCCACCAGCAGGGACCGGGGGTCCACTGAAGCTTTCTTT; CDR3 protein: CATSRDRGSTEAFF
V gene: TRBV9; CDR3 length: 14; J gene: TRBJ2-2; D gene: .; clone size: .; CDR3 DNA: TGTGCCAGCAGCGTTAAGACGAACACCGGGGAGCTGTTTTTT; CDR3 protein: CASSVKTNTGELFF
V gene: TRBV5-1; CDR3 length: 13; J gene: TRBJ1-5; D gene: TRBD1; clone size: .; CDR3 DNA: TGCGCCAGCAGCTTGGGGGACAGGGAACCCCAGCATTTT; CDR3 protein: CASSLGDREPQHF
V gene: TRBV18; CDR3 length: 14; J gene: TRBJ1-1; D gene: .; clone size: .; CDR3 DNA: TGTGCCAGCCGACCCGGGGCGGGTTTTACTGAAGCTTTCTTT; CDR3 protein: CASRPGAGFTEAFF
V gene: TRBV5-1; CDR3 length: 14; J gene: TRBJ2-3; D gene: .; clone size: .; CDR3 DNA: TGCGCCAGCAGCGTCGGACAGATCACAGATACGCAGTATTTT; CDR3 protein: CASSVGQITDTQYF
V gene: TRBV2; CDR3 length: 13; J gene: TRBJ2-3; D gene: .; clone size: .; CDR3 DNA: TGTGCCAGCACTAAACAGGGAACAGATACGCAGTATTTT; CDR3 protein: CASTKQGTDTQYF
V gene: TRBV4-1; CDR3 length: 19; J gene: TRBJ2-1; D gene: TRBD1; clone size: .; CDR3 DNA: TGCGCCAGCAGCCAAGAGCCACCCGGCCAGGGGGCTTCCTACAATGAGCAGTTCTTC; CDR3 protein: CASSQEPPGQGASYNEQFF
V gene: TRBV7-2; CDR3 length: 18; J gene: TRBJ2-7; D gene: TRBD1; clone size: .; CDR3 DNA: TGTGCCAGCAGCTTAAGACGGACGCGCGGGACAGGCCTCTACGAGCAGTACTTC; CDR3 protein: CASSLRRTRGTGLYEQYF
V gene: TRBV5-1; CDR3 length: 14; J gene: TRBJ2-3; D gene: TRBD1; clone size: .; CDR3 DNA: TGCGCCAGCAGCTCCGGGACAGTTACAGATACGCAGTATTTT; CDR3 protein: CASSSGTVTDTQYF
V gene: TRBV7-2; CDR3 length: 16; J gene: TRBJ2-6; D gene: .; clone size: .; CDR3 DNA: TGTGCCAGCAGCTTACAGTCCCTTTCTGGGGCCAACGTCCTGACTTTC; CDR3 protein: CASSLQSLSGANVLTF